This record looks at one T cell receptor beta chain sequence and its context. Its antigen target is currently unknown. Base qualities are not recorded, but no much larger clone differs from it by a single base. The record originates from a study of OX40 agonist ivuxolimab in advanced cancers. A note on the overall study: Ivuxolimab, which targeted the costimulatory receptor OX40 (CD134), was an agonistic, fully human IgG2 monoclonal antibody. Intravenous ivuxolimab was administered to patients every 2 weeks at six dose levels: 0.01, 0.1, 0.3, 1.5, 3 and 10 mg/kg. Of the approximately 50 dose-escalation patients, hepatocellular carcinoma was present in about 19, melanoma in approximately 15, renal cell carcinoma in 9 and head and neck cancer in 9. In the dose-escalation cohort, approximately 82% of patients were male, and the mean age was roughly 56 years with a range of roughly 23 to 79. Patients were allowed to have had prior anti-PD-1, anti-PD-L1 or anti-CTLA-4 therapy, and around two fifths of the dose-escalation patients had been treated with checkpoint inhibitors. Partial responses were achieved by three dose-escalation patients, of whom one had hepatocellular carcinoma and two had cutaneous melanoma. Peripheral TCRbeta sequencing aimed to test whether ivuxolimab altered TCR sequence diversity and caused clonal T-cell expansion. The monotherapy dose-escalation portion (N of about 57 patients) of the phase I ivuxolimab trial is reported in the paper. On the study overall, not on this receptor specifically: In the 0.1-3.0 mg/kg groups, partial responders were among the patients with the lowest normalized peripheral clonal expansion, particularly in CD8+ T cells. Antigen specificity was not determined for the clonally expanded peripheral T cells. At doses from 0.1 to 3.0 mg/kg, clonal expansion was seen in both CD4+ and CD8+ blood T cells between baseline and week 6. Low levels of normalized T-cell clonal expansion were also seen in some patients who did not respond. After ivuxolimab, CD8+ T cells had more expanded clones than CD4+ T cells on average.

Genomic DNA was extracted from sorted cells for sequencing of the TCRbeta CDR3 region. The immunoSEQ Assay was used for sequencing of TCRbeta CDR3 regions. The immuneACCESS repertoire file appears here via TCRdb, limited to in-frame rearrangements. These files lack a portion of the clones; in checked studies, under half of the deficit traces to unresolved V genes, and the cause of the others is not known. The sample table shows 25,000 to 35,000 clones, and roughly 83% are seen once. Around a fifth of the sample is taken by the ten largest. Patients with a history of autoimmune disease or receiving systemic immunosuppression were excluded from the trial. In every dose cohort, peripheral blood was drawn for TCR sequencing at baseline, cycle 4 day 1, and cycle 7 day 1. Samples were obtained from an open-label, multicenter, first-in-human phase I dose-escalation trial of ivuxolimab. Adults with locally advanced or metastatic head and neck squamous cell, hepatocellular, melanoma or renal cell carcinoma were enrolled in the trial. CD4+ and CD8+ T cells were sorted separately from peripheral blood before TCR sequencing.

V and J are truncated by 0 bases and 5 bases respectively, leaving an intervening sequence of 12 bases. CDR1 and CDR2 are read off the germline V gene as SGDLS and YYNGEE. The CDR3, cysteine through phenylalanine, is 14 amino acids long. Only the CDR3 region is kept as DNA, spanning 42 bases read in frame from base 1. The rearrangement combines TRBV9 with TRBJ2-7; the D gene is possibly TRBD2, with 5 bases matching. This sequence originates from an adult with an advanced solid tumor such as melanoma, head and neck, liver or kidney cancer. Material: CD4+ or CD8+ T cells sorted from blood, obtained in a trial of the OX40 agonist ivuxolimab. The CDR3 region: CASSVGDYPNEQYF. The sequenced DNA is TGTGCCAGCAGCGTAGGAGACTACCCTAACGAGCAGTACTTC.